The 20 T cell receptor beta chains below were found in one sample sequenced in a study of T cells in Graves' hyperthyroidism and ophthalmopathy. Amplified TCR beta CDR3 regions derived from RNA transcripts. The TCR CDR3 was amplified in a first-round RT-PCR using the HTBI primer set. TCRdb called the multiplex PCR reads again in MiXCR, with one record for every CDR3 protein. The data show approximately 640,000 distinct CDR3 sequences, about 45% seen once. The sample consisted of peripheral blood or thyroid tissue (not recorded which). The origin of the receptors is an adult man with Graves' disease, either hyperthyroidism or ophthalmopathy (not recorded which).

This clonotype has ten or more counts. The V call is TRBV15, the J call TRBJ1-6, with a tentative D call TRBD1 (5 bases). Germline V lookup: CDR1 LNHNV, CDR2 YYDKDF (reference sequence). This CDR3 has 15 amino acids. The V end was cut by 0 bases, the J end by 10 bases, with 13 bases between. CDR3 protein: CATSRDQQGGSPLHF. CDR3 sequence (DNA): TGTGCCACCAGCAGAGATCAGCAGGGTGGATCACCCCTCCACTTT.

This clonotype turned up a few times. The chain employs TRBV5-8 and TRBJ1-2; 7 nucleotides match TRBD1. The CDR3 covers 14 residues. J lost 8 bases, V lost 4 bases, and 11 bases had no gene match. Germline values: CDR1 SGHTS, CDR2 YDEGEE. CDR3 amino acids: CASSRDSYGWGYTF. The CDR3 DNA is TGTGCCAGCAGCCGGGACAGCTATGGCTGGGGCTACACCTTC.

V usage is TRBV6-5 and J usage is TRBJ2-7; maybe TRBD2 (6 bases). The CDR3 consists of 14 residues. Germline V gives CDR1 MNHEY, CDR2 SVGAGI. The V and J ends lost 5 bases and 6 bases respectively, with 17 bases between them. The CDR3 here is CASSEAAYGGEQYF. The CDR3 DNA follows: TGTGCCAGCAGTGAAGCGGCGTACGGGGGCGAGCAGTACTTC.

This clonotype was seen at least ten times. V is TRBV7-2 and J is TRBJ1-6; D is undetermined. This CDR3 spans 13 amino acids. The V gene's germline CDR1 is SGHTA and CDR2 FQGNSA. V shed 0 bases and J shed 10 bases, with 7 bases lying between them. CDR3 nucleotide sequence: TGTGCCAGCAGCTTAGCCGTGAGATCACCCCTCCACTTT. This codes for CASSLAVRSPLHF.

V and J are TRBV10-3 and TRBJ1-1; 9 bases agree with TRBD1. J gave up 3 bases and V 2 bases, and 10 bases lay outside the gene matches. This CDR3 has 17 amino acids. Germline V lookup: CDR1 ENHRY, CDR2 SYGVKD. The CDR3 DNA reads TGTGCCATCAGTGAGCTATTGGACAGGGGATTGTACACTGAAGCTTTCTTT. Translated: CAISELLDRGLYTEAFF.

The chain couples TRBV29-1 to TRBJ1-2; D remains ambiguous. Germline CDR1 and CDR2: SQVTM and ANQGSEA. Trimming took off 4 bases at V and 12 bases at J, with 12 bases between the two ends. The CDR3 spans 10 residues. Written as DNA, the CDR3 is TGCAGCGTTGGAAGCTCTGGAAACACCTTC. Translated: CSVGSSGNTF.

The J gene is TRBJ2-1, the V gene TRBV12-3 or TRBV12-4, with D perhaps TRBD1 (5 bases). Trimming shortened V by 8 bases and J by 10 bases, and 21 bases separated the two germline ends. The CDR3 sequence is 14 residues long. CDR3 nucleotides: TGTGCCAGCGGGAAGGCAGGGCAAAACTACGAGCAGTTCTTC. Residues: CASGKAGQNYEQFF.

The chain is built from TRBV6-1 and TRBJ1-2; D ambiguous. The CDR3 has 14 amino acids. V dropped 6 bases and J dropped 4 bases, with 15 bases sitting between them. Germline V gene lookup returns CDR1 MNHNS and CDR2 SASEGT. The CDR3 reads CASRQSGEGYGYTF. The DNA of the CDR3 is TGTGCCAGCAGGCAATCTGGGGAGGGCTATGGCTACACCTTC.

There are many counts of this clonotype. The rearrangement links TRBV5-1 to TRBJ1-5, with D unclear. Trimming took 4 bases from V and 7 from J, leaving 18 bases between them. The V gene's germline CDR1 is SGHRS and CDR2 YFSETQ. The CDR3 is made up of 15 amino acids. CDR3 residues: CASSPPRDRAQPQHF. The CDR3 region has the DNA TGCGCCAGCAGCCCACCACGTGATAGGGCGCAGCCCCAGCATTTT. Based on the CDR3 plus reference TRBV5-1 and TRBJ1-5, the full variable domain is KAGVTQTPRYLIKTRGQQVTLSCSPISGHRSVSWYQQTPGQGLQFLFEYFSETQRNKGNFPGRFSGRQFSNSRSEMNVSTLELGDSALYLCASSPPRDRAQPQHFGDGTRLSIL.

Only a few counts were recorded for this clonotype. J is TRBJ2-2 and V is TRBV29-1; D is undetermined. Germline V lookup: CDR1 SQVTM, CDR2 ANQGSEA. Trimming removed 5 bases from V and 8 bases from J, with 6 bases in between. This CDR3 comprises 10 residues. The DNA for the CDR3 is TGCAGCGTTTCCACAGGGGAGCTGTTTTTT. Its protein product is CSVSTGELFF.

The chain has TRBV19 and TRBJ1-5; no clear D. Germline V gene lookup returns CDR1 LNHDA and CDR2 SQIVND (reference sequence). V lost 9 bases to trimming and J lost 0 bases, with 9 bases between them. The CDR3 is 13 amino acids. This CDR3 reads CASVQYSNQPQHF. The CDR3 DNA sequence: TGTGCCAGCGTGCAGTATAGCAATCAGCCCCAGCATTTT.

Written as DNA, the CDR3 is TGCAGTGCGCCGAAGCCACAGGAATTGGGGCAGTACTTC. It codes for CSAPKPQELGQYF. The chain carries TRBV20-1 and TRBJ2-7; D is perhaps TRBD1 (5 bases). Germline V CDR1 and CDR2: DFQATT, SNEGSKA (reference sequence). The CDR3 runs 13 residues. V lost 6 bases and J 9 bases, leaving 21 bases between the germline ends.

CDR3 region: CASTFGGNGYTF. The CDR3 nucleotides read TGTGCCAGCACCTTCGGAGGGAATGGCTACACCTTC. The genes are TRBV28 and TRBJ1-2; D uncertain. The CDR3 spans 12 residues. Germline V gene data show CDR1 as MDHEN and CDR2 as SYDVKM. Between the trimmed V and J ends, which lost 7 bases and 6 bases, there was a span of 12 bases.

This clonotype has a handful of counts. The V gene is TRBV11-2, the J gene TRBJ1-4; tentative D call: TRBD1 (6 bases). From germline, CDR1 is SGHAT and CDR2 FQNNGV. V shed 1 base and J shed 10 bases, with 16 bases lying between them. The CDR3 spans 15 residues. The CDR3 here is CASSLVGGAARKLFF. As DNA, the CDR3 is TGTGCCAGCAGCTTAGTAGGGGGGGCTGCCCGAAAACTGTTTTTT.

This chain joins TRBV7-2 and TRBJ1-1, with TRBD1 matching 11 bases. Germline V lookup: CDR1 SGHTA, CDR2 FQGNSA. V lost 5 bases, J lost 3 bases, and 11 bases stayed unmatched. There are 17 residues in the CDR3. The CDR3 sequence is CASSHGQGAYRDTEAFF. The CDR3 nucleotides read TGTGCCAGCAGCCATGGACAGGGGGCCTATAGGGACACTGAAGCTTTCTTT.

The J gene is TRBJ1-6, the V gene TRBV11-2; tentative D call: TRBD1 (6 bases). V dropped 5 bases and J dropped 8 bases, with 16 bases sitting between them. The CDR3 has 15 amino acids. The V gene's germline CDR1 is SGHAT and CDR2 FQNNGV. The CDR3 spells CASSLRGRTDSPLHF. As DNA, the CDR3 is TGTGCCAGCAGCCTCAGGGGTAGGACAGATTCACCCCTCCACTTT.

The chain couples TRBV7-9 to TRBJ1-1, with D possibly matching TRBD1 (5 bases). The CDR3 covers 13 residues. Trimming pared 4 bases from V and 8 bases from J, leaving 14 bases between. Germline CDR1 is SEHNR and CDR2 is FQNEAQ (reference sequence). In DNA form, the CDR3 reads TGTGCCAGCAGCTCCTACAGGAACCGAGAAGCTTTCTTT. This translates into CASSSYRNREAFF.

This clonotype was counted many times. The CDR3 reads CASSGTGDSNQPQHF. CDR3 DNA: TGTGCCAGCAGTGGAACAGGGGACAGCAATCAGCCCCAGCATTTT. V usage is TRBV9 and J usage is TRBJ1-5; 7 bases are shared with TRBD1. In germline, CDR1 is SGDLS, CDR2 YYNGEE. The CDR3 length is 15 residues. The V segment lost 5 bases and the J segment 1 base; nucleotides outside the gene matches: 6.

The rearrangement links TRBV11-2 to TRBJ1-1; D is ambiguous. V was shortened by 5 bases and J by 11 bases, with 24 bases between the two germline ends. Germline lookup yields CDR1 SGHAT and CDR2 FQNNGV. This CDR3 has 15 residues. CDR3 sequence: CASSQAYGPPRWAFF. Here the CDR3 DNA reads TGTGCCAGCAGCCAAGCATACGGGCCCCCTCGGTGGGCTTTCTTT.

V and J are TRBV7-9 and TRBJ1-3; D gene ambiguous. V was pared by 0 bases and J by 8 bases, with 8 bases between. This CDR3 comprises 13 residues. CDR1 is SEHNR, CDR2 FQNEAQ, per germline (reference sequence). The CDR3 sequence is CASSLARGYTIYF. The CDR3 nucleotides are TGTGCCAGCAGCTTAGCCCGAGGATACACCATATATTTT. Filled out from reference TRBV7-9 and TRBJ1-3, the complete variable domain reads DTGVSQNPRHKITKRGQNVTFRCDPISEHNRLYWYRQTLGQGPEFLTYFQNEAQLEKSRLLSDRFSAERPKGSFSTLEIQRTEQGDSAMYLCASSLARGYTIYFGEGSWLTVV.